This T cell receptor beta chain was recorded in a study of vaccination and CD4 T cells after COVID-19. The study's findings and limits: Nearly all convalescent vaccine-specific clones, 304 of 307, recognized only SARS-CoV-2 spike.

The sample holds one count of this clonotype. Its antigen remains unidentified. The junction departs from the called germline gene at one end, perhaps through a read error. Described treatment: roughly 10-day PBMC culture with coronavirus spike peptide pools or control peptides (ViraFEST assay). Per the germline V gene, CDR1 is SGHTA and CDR2 is FQGNSA. The CDR3 extends over 15 amino acids. The study sequenced cultured CD4+ T cell DNA using the Oncomine TCR Beta short-read assay. From CD4+ T cells that had been cultured, genomic DNA was extracted. Via MiXCR, TCRdb re-called the PCR reads, giving one row per CDR3 protein. The data contain around 16,000 distinct CDR3 sequences, approximately 62% of them singletons.

The gene calls are TRBV7-2 and TRBJ1-5; D ambiguous. The specimen was CD4+ T cells from blood, cultured in vitro. The source of this sequence is a human donor who had recovered from COVID-19. As DNA, the CDR3 is TGTGCCAGCAGCCTGGTCGTGGGTAGCAATCAGCTCCAGCATTTT. This encodes CASSLVVGSNQLQHF.